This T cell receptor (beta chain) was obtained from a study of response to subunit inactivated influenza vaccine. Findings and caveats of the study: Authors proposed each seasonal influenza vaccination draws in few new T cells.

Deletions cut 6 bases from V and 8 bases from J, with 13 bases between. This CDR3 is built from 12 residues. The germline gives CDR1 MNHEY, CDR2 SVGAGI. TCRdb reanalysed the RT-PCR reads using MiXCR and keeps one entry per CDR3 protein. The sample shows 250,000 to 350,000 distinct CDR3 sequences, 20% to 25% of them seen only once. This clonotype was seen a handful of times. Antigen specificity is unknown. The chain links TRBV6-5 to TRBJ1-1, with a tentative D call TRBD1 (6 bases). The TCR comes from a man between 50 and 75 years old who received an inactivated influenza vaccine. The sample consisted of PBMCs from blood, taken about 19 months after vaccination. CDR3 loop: CASSSWTAEAFF. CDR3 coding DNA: TGTGCCAGCAGCTCGTGGACAGCCGAAGCTTTCTTT.